Listed here are 26 T cell receptor beta chains from one sample, sequenced in a study of blood T cells in healthy people across ages. Next came a second PCR, run for about 7 to 12 cycles, which used a sample-barcoded 5' primer along with a J-beta primer mix. From the 5' RACE reads, TCRdb called clonotypes with MiXCR, one entry per CDR3 protein. Of roughly 700,000 distinct CDR3 sequences in the sample, roughly 50% were seen once. The sequenced material came from blood. Receptors were obtained from a woman aged 60 to 75 in good health.

This chain uses TRBV28 with TRBJ1-6; D not resolved. The CDR3 consists of 14 residues. Germline V gene sequence: CDR1 MDHEN, CDR2 SYDVKM. Trimming removed 4 bases from V and 5 bases from J, with 9 bases in between. CDR3: CASSSTVNNSPLHF. Written as DNA, the CDR3 is TGTGCCAGCAGTTCCACAGTAAATAATTCACCCCTCCACTTT.

The chain uses TRBV7-3 and TRBJ2-7; D is unclear. V was trimmed by 5 bases and J by 0 bases, leaving 14 bases between them. CDR1 and CDR2 from the germline V gene are SGHTA and FQGTGA. CDR3 length equals 15 residues. The CDR3 region has the DNA TGTGCCAGCAGCCAGACGGCGGAGAGCTCCTACGAGCAGTACTTC. Its translation: CASSQTAESSYEQYF.

This clonotype appeared a few times. The V and J genes are TRBV7-9 and TRBJ2-4; no firm D call. Trimming left V 5 bases short and J 5 bases short, with 10 bases between. The CDR3 runs to 13 residues. CDR1 is SEHNR and CDR2 is FQNEAQ in the germline V gene (reference sequence). The CDR3 spells CASSQPVENIQYF. CDR3 DNA: TGTGCCAGCAGCCAACCAGTAGAAAACATTCAGTACTTC.

The count of this clonotype is one. This chain joins TRBV13 and TRBJ2-1, with 7 nucleotides matching TRBD1. The CDR3 consists of 15 residues. Losses at the gene ends were 7 bases for V and 5 bases for J; bases not matched to a gene: 11. Per germline, CDR1 PRHDT and CDR2 FYEKMQ (reference sequence). CDR3 sequence: CASTFVRGLDNEQFF. CDR3 bases: TGTGCCAGCACCTTTGTAAGGGGGCTGGACAATGAGCAGTTCTTC. The entire variable domain, with the rest obtained from reference TRBV13 and TRBJ2-1, is as follows: AAGVIQSPRHLIKEKRETATLKCYPIPRHDTVYWYQQGPGQDPQFLISFYEKMQSDKGSIPDRFSAQQFSDYHSELNMSSLELGDSALYFCASTFVRGLDNEQFFGPGTRLTVL.

The V and J genes are TRBV7-2 and TRBJ2-3; 8 bases line up with TRBD2. The CDR3 covers 15 residues. The germline V gene encodes CDR1 SGHTA and CDR2 FQGNSA. Germline trimming cut 3 bases from V and 2 bases from J; bases unmatched to any gene: 4. The CDR3 sequence is CASSFSSGDTDTQYF. CDR3 coding DNA: TGTGCCAGCAGCTTTAGTAGCGGGGACACAGATACGCAGTATTTT. Drawing the rest from reference TRBV7-2 and TRBJ2-3, the complete variable domain is GAGVSQSPSNKVTEKGKDVELRCDPISGHTALYWYRQSLGQGLEFLIYFQGNSAPDKSGLPSDRFSAERTGGSVSTLTIQRTQQEDSAVYLCASSFSSGDTDTQYFGPGTRLTVL.

As to this clonotype: The junction does not match germline at one end; this may be a read error. The CDR3 sequence is CASSLEFSEQFF. CDR3 in DNA: TGTGCCAGTAGTTTAGAGTTTTCTGAGCAGTTCTTC. This chain joins TRBV19 and TRBJ2-1; D is undetermined. In germline, CDR1 is LNHDA, CDR2 SQIVND (reference sequence). This CDR3 has 12 amino acids.

This chain joins TRBV12-3 or TRBV12-4 and TRBJ1-1; D may be TRBD1 (5 bases). The length of the CDR3 is 13 residues. V lost 7 bases and J lost 4, with 13 bases in between. The CDR3 DNA follows: TGTGCCAGCACCCCTTCTGGGGGCACTGAAGCTTTCTTT. Its translation: CASTPSGGTEAFF.

The CDR3 loop reads CASSLGTSGNNEQYF. CDR3 nucleotide sequence: TGTGCCAGCAGTTTAGGGACTAGCGGGAACAATGAGCAGTACTTC. The chain employs TRBV12-3 or TRBV12-4 and TRBJ2-7; 12 nucleotides agree with TRBD2. Trimming removed 1 base from V and 7 bases from J; junction bases left unmatched: 5. The CDR3 spans 15 residues.

The V call is TRBV12-3 or TRBV12-4, the J call TRBJ1-5; 7 bases align to TRBD1. Trimming took 5 bases from V and 7 from J; bases not matched to a gene: 8. This CDR3 has 14 residues. CDR3 nucleotides: TGTGCCAGCAGTATTACAGGGGTGGGGCAGCCCCAGCATTTT. Its translation: CASSITGVGQPQHF.

The chain is built from TRBV10-3 and TRBJ1-2; D possibly corresponds to TRBD1 (5 bases). The V end was cut by 1 base, the J end by 8 bases, with 8 bases between. From germline, CDR1 is ENHRY and CDR2 SYGVKD. CDR3 length: 12 residues. CDR3 loop: CAISEFGDGYTF. The CDR3 DNA reads TGTGCCATCAGTGAGTTTGGGGACGGCTACACCTTC.

V and J are TRBV7-3 and TRBJ2-6; TRBD1 matches 7 bases. CDR3 length equals 17 residues. Germline V gives CDR1 SGHTA, CDR2 FQGTGA. The ends lost 2 bases at V and 0 bases at J; junction bases unmatched: 4. The CDR3 protein is CASSLLGTASGANVLTF. DNA for the CDR3: TGTGCCAGCAGCTTACTAGGGACAGCCTCTGGGGCCAACGTCCTGACTTTC.

V gene TRBV9 combines with J gene TRBJ2-1; tentatively, D is TRBD2 (6 bases). The germline CDR1 and CDR2 sequences are SGDLS and YYNGEE. V shed 1 base and J shed 10 bases, with 18 bases lying between them. CDR3 length: 15 amino acids. The CDR3 is CASSVSLAPEWEQFF. The CDR3 nucleotides read TGTGCCAGCAGCGTAAGCCTAGCGCCCGAGTGGGAGCAGTTCTTC. Full variable domain (outside the CDR3, taken from reference TRBV9 and TRBJ2-1): DSGVTQTPKHLITATGQRVTLRCSPRSGDLSVYWYQQSLDQGLQFLIQYYNGEERAKGNILERFSAQQFPDLHSELNLSSLELGDSALYFCASSVSLAPEWEQFFGPGTRLTVL.

This clonotype has just a few counts. The V call is TRBV20-1, the J call TRBJ1-2; D is possibly TRBD1 (5 bases). Trimming left V 1 base short and J 8 bases short, with 14 bases between. Germline CDR1 is DFQATT and CDR2 is SNEGSKA (reference sequence). The CDR3 contains 13 residues. CDR3 sequence reads: CSARGPAGLGYTF. The CDR3 DNA follows: TGCAGTGCTAGAGGGCCAGCAGGGCTAGGCTACACCTTC.

This clonotype was seen at least ten times. This rearrangement joins TRBV7-2 to TRBJ1-1, with D perhaps TRBD1 (6 bases). The V gene lost 3 bases and the J gene lost 3 bases, with 14 bases spanning the gap. Germline lookup yields CDR1 SGHTA and CDR2 FQGNSA. CDR3 length equals 15 residues. The CDR3 region has the DNA TGTGCCAGCAGCTTTGGGGACATCAGAGACACTGAAGCTTTCTTT. Encoded protein: CASSFGDIRDTEAFF.

This clonotype was seen only a few times. This chain connects TRBV5-1 to TRBJ2-7; TRBD1 aligns across 12 bases. V lost 4 bases to trimming and J lost 3 bases; unmatched junction nucleotides: 8. The CDR3 loop spans 16 amino acids. In germline, CDR1 is SGHRS, CDR2 YFSETQ. The CDR3 sequence is CASSTTGQGAIYEQYF. The CDR3 nucleotides read TGCGCCAGCAGCACAACGGGACAGGGGGCTATCTACGAGCAGTACTTC.

The rearrangement uses TRBV2 and TRBJ2-7, with D maybe TRBD2 (5 bases). The J call is uncertain, as TRBJ2-5 better fits the DNA end. This CDR3 spans 11 amino acids. Germline V gives CDR1 SNHLY, CDR2 FYNNEI. The CDR3 nucleotides read TGTGCCAGCAAGGAGGAAGAGACCCAGTACTTC. Amino acids: CASKEEETQYF.

This clonotype was seen more than once but under ten times. V is TRBV20-1 and J is TRBJ2-7; D gene unclear. V lost 1 base and J 7 bases, leaving 23 bases between the germline ends. This CDR3 region has 16 residues. Germline CDR1 reads DFQATT; CDR2 reads SNEGSKA (reference sequence). For the CDR3, the DNA is TGCAGTGCTAGAGTAGGGAACTCCCCCTCCTACAATGAGCAGTACTTC. This translates into CSARVGNSPSYNEQYF.

The chain combines TRBV20-1 with TRBJ2-1; 9 bases are a match to TRBD2. The CDR3 totals 17 residues. J was trimmed by 5 bases and V by 5 bases; bases with no gene match: 16. Germline CDR1 and CDR2: DFQATT and SNEGSKA (reference sequence). The CDR3 DNA reads TGCAGTGCTTGGAAACGGGGCGGGAGGGCCCTCGACAATGAGCAGTTCTTC. Its protein product is CSAWKRGGRALDNEQFF.

The rearrangement joins TRBV15 to TRBJ1-6; D might be TRBD1 (5 bases). CDR3 length equals 15 residues. Germline CDR1 is LNHNV and CDR2 is YYDKDF (reference sequence). V shed 0 bases and J shed 13 bases, with 16 bases lying between them. Here the CDR3 reads CATSRDQGKGTPLHF. The CDR3 DNA reads as TGTGCCACCAGCAGAGATCAAGGGAAAGGGACCCCCCTCCACTTT.

The gene calls are TRBV29-1 and TRBJ2-7; D uncertain. Germline V gene data show CDR1 as SQVTM and CDR2 as ANQGSEA. The V end lost 6 bases, the J end lost 3 bases, and 18 bases lay between the germline ends. The CDR3 runs 14 residues. The CDR3 protein is CSVSGRRRIYEQYF. CDR3 bases: TGCAGCGTCTCAGGTCGAAGGAGAATCTACGAGCAGTACTTC.

The gene calls are TRBV27 and TRBJ1-2, with D unresolved. This CDR3 comprises 19 residues. Trimming removed 7 bases at V and 4 bases at J, with 31 bases between. Germline V lookup: CDR1 MNHEY, CDR2 SMNVEV (reference sequence). Here the CDR3 DNA reads TGTGCCAGCAACGCTTGGCCGCGCACAACTGGAGCACTCCTCTATGGCTACACCTTC. It encodes CASNAWPRTTGALLYGYTF.

The rearrangement joins TRBV7-6 to TRBJ1-2, with 8 positions matching TRBD1. The ends lost 6 bases at V and 7 bases at J; junction bases unmatched: 16. Germline V CDR1 and CDR2: SGHVS, FNYEAQ. The CDR3 sequence is 16 residues long. The CDR3 region has the DNA TGTGCCAGCAGTCCTCTTGTCGACAGGGGAAGGGGTGGCTACACCTTC. Protein sequence: CASSPLVDRGRGGYTF.

V usage is TRBV20-1 and J usage is TRBJ2-4, with D perhaps TRBD1 (5 bases). The CDR3 loop spans 15 amino acids. The V and J ends lost 1 base and 1 base respectively, with 11 bases between them. The germline V gene encodes CDR1 DFQATT and CDR2 SNEGSKA (reference sequence). The DNA for the CDR3 is TGCAGTGCTAGAGGCGTGACAGACGCCAAAAACATTCAGTACTTC. Its protein product is CSARGVTDAKNIQYF.

DNA of the CDR3: TGCGCCAGCAGCAAACTAGCGGGAGGGCCTCGGACCGGGGAGCTGTTTTTT. This sequence encodes CASSKLAGGPRTGELFF. The chain joins TRBV5-1 to TRBJ2-2; 13 nucleotides align to TRBD2. After removal of 4 bases from V and 5 bases from J, the junction contained 8 bases not matched to a gene. Per the germline V gene, CDR1 is SGHRS and CDR2 is YFSETQ. The length of the CDR3 is 17 residues. Looking up the rest from reference TRBV5-1 and TRBJ2-2 gives the full variable domain: KAGVTQTPRYLIKTRGQQVTLSCSPISGHRSVSWYQQTPGQGLQFLFEYFSETQRNKGNFPGRFSGRQFSNSRSEMNVSTLELGDSALYLCASSKLAGGPRTGELFFGEGSRLTVL.

The chain is built from TRBV27 and TRBJ2-7; TRBD1 aligns across 9 bases. V lost 3 bases and J lost 5; bases outside the gene matches: 5. The CDR3 covers 14 residues. CDR1 and CDR2 from the germline V gene are MNHEY and SMNVEV (reference sequence). CDR3 region: CASSFWDRVNEQYF. The CDR3 nucleotides read TGTGCCAGCAGTTTTTGGGACAGGGTGAACGAGCAGTACTTC.

This clonotype was observed a few times. This rearrangement joins TRBV5-1 to TRBJ1-2; 7 bases match TRBD1. The germline V gene encodes CDR1 SGHRS and CDR2 YFSETQ. Unmatched junction bases numbered 6, after V lost 6 bases and J lost 4 bases. CDR3 length equals 13 residues. CDR3 in amino acids: CASNRDSSYGYTF. The CDR3 bases are TGCGCCAGCAACAGGGACAGCTCCTATGGCTACACCTTC. Variable domain in full (rest from reference TRBV5-1 and TRBJ1-2): KAGVTQTPRYLIKTRGQQVTLSCSPISGHRSVSWYQQTPGQGLQFLFEYFSETQRNKGNFPGRFSGRQFSNSRSEMNVSTLELGDSALYLCASNRDSSYGYTFGSGTRLTVV.